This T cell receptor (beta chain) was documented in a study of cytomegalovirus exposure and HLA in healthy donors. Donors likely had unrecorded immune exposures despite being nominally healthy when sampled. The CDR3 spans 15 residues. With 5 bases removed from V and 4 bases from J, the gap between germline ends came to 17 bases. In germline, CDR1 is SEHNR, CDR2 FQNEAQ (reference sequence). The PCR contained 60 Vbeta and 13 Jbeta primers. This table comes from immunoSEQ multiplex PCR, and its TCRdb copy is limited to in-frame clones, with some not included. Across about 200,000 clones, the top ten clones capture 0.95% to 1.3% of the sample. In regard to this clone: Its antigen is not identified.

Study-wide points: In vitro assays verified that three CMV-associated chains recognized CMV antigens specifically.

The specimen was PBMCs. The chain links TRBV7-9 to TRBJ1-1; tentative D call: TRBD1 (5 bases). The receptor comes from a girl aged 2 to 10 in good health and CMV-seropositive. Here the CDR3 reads CASSTEPGRITEAFF. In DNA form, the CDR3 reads TGTGCCAGCAGCACCGAGCCAGGGAGGATCACTGAAGCTTTCTTT.